One sample yielded the 4 T cell receptor beta chains listed below, sequenced in a study of blood T cell repertoires in COVID-19. The assay was immunoSEQ multiplex PCR, and TCRdb's table has in-frame clones only and misses some. The repertoire holds about 220,000 clones, roughly nine tenths seen once, with roughly a tenth in the top ten. The sequenced sample consisted of peripheral blood. The receptors stem from a woman aged 50 to 65 with COVID-19, enrolled during active disease.

The genes are TRBV24-1 and TRBJ2-3; a possible D gene is TRBD1 (6 bases). CDR1 and CDR2 from the germline V gene are KGHDR and SFDVKD. Trimming took off 6 bases at V and 1 base at J, with 10 bases between the two ends. There are 14 residues in the CDR3. CDR3 nucleotide sequence: TGTGCCACCAGTCAGGACAGACGCACAGATACGCAGTATTTT. This gives the protein CATSQDRRTDTQYF.

V and J are TRBV5-1 and TRBJ1-2; the match to TRBD1 covers 11 bases. Germline CDR1 SGHRS, CDR2 YFSETQ. The CDR3 consists of 15 residues. After removal of 7 bases from V and 3 bases from J, the junction contained 8 bases not matched to a gene. The CDR3 sequence is CASGPGQGGYYGYTF. The CDR3 nucleotides are TGCGCCAGCGGCCCGGGACAGGGGGGATACTATGGCTACACCTTC. Using reference TRBV5-1 and TRBJ1-2 for the parts outside the CDR3, the full variable domain is KAGVTQTPRYLIKTRGQQVTLSCSPISGHRSVSWYQQTPGQGLQFLFEYFSETQRNKGNFPGRFSGRQFSNSRSEMNVSTLELGDSALYLCASGPGQGGYYGYTFGSGTRLTVV.

The chain uses TRBV6-5 and TRBJ2-1; 8 bases align to TRBD2. V shed 1 base, J shed 6 bases, and the junction held 2 bases outside the gene matches. CDR1 is MNHEY and CDR2 is SVGAGI in the germline V gene. The CDR3 is 14 residues long. The chain's CDR3 is CASSYWTSTNEQFF. CDR3 DNA sequence: TGTGCCAGCAGTTACTGGACTAGCACCAATGAGCAGTTCTTC.

The DNA for the CDR3 is TGTGCCAGCAGCGTAGCGGCGGGGTCTTCCTATGGTTCACCCCTCCACTTT. Its protein is CASSVAAGSSYGSPLHF. The J gene is TRBJ1-6, the V gene TRBV9; no clear D. V lost 0 bases and J lost 9, with 19 bases in between. The CDR3 length is 17 residues. Looked up from germline, CDR1 is SGDLS and CDR2 is YYNGEE.